Shown below are 7 T cell receptor beta chains from a single sample sequenced in a study of shared clonotypes between healthy human individuals. Cells designated naive CD8 were CD45RO-negative and were positively selected for CCR7, with terminally differentiated effector memory CD45RA+ cells excluded. Data came from immunoSEQ multiplex PCR; TCRdb stores just in-frame clones and leaves some out. The sample has 600,000 or so clones; 95% are singletons. The specimen sequenced was naive CD8+ T cells sorted from blood. These receptors came from a woman aged 30 to 39 in good health.

The rearrangement joins TRBV28 to TRBJ2-7, with D uncertain. Germline values: CDR1 MDHEN, CDR2 SYDVKM. V was cut by 3 bases and J by 6 bases, with 18 bases left in between. The CDR3 is 15 amino acids. CDR3 DNA sequence: TGTGCCAGCAGTTTTCGTATGGAGTCCCTAGGCGAGCAGTACTTC. The encoded protein is CASSFRMESLGEQYF.

This sequence joins TRBV4-1 and TRBJ1-5; D call uncertain. The V and J ends lost 4 bases and 4 bases respectively, with 17 bases between them. The germline CDR1 and CDR2 sequences are MGHRA and YSYEKL. The CDR3 runs 16 residues. CDR3 residues: CASSPSISEINQPQHF. The CDR3 DNA reads TGCGCCAGCAGCCCGTCAATATCGGAGATAAATCAGCCCCAGCATTTT.

This chain's CDR3 is CASSQDSLQLAGEGNTQYF. CDR3 DNA: TGTGCCAGCAGCCAAGATTCCCTACAACTAGCGGGAGAGGGAAATACGCAGTATTTT. V and J are TRBV4-2 and TRBJ2-3, with 11 nucleotides matching TRBD2. From germline, CDR1 is LGHNA and CDR2 YNFKEQ. Trimming took 0 bases from V and 7 from J; bases not matched to a gene: 15. The length of the CDR3 is 19 residues.

The chain recombines TRBV19 with TRBJ1-3, with D uncertain. The CDR3 totals 17 residues. Germline loops: CDR1 LNHDA, CDR2 SQIVND (reference sequence). V was clipped by 3 bases and J by 0 bases, with 15 bases between them. The CDR3 is CASSITSFQNSGNTIYF. As DNA, the CDR3 is TGTGCCAGTAGTATCACTAGTTTTCAGAACTCTGGAAACACCATATATTTT.

The chain recombines TRBV19 with TRBJ2-5; D gene unclear. From germline, CDR1 is LNHDA and CDR2 SQIVND (reference sequence). The V end was cut by 3 bases, the J end by 1 base, with 6 bases between. The CDR3 contains 13 residues. This CDR3 reads CASSIFSQETQYF. The DNA of the CDR3 is TGTGCCAGTAGTATTTTCAGCCAAGAGACCCAGTACTTC.

The chain joins TRBV11-2 to TRBJ2-5; D is perhaps TRBD2 (6 bases). The closer fit of TRBJ2-7 to the DNA end suggests the J call may be wrong. In germline, CDR1 is SGHAT, CDR2 FQNNGV. The CDR3 is 15 residues long. CDR3: CASSLDRLRGYEQYF. In nucleotides, the CDR3 is TGTGCCAGCAGCTTAGATCGCCTGCGGGGCTACGAGCAGTACTTC.

For the CDR3, the DNA is TGTGCCAGCAGCACCGGGACTAGCCCGTTCTTC. Protein sequence: CASSTGTSPFF. The rearrangement links TRBV7-9 to TRBJ2-1, with 9 positions matching TRBD2. Germline values: CDR1 SEHNR, CDR2 FQNEAQ (reference sequence). J was trimmed by 15 bases and V by 5 bases; bases with no gene match: 5. This CDR3 has 11 amino acids.